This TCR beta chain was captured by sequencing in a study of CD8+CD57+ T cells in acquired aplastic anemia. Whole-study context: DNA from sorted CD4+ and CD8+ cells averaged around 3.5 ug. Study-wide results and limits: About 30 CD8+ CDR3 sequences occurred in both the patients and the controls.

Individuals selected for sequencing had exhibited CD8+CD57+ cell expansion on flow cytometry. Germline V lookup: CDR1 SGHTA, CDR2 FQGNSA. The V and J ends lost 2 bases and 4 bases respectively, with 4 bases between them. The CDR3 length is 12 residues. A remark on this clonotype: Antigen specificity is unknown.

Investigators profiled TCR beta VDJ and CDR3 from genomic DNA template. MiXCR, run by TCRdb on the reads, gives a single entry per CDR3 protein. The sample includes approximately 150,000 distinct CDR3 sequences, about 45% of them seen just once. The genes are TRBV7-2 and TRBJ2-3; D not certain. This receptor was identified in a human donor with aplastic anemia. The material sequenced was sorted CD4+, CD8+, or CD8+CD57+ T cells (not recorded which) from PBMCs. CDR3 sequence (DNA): TGTGCCAGCAGCTTATCACCAGATACGCAGTATTTT. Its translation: CASSLSPDTQYF.